This T cell receptor beta chain originates from a study of blood T cells in healthy people across ages. Study-level points and caveats: Investigators treated diversity estimates from one million T cells as underestimates.

A second 7 to 11 cycle PCR used barcoded and J-beta primers. One entry per CDR3 protein results from TCRdb running MiXCR on the 5' RACE reads. The sample consists of 1 million to 1.2 million distinct CDR3 sequences, approximately 38% of them appearing once. On this clonotype itself: Its target is not known.

This CDR3 comprises 15 residues. V shed 4 bases and J shed 0 bases, with 10 bases lying between them. CDR1 is SGHTA and CDR2 is FQGNSA in the germline V gene. The V gene is TRBV7-2, the J gene TRBJ1-5, with D hard to call. The TCR comes from a man aged 18 to 29 in good health. The source material was blood. The CDR3 bases are TGTGCCAGCAGCTACGAGGGATTTAGCAATCAGCCCCAGCATTTT. This sequence encodes CASSYEGFSNQPQHF.